A selection of T cell receptor beta chains follows, all from one sample in a study of CD8 T cells in ankylosing spondylitis. One entry per CDR3 protein, called by TCRdb with MiXCR from the 5' RACE reads. This table has some 63,000 distinct CDR3 sequences, about 6.2% appearing once. The sequenced sample consisted of synovial fluid, either unsorted or a sorted T cell fraction (not recorded which). The receptors derive from a male donor with ankylosing spondylitis. CDR3s include the opening cysteine and the closing phenylalanine or tryptophan. The D gene is left open where the match is weak. Expanded clones are given a class, and other clones once, few, many or no size at all.

abundance,d_gene,v_gene,j_gene,CDR3aa,CDR3nt
many,NA,TRBV7-3,TRBJ2-7,CASSLIPRDEQYF,TGTGCCAGCAGCTTAATCCCCCGGGACGAGCAGTACTTC
NA,NA,TRBV6-5,TRBJ1-2,CASSYSAGDGARYGYTF,TGTGCCAGCAGTTACTCGGCAGGGGACGGCGCCCGCTATGGCTACACCTTC
few,NA,TRBV10-3,TRBJ2-5,CAIRAGEEAETQYF,TGTGCCATCAGGGCAGGGGAGGAAGCAGAGACCCAGTACTTC
NA,NA,TRBV28,TRBJ1-1,CASSLLRQLNTEAFF,TGTGCCAGCAGTTTATTAAGGCAGCTGAACACTGAAGCTTTCTTT
NA,NA,TRBV20-1,TRBJ2-7,CSARRQRSPKDEQYF,TGCAGTGCTAGACGGCAGAGGTCCCCGAAGGACGAGCAGTACTTC
many,TRBD2,TRBV7-2,TRBJ2-1,CASSRLLAGSYNEQFF,TGTGCCAGCAGCCGTTTGTTAGCGGGGTCATACAATGAGCAGTTCTTC
many,TRBD2,TRBV2,TRBJ2-5,CASSEGAGGLETQYF,TGTGCCAGCAGTGAAGGAGCGGGAGGGCTCGAGACCCAGTACTTC
NA,TRBD1,TRBV7-2,TRBJ1-1,CASSFDRGTEAFF,TGTGCCAGCAGCTTCGACAGGGGTACTGAAGCTTTCTTT
few,NA,TRBV2,TRBJ2-1,CASMKDFPEQFF,TGTGCCAGCATGAAGGACTTCCCTGAGCAGTTCTTC
many,NA,TRBV7-3,TRBJ2-2,CASSLYRAGQNTGELFF,TGTGCCAGCAGCTTATATAGGGCGGGACAGAACACCGGGGAGCTGTTTTTT
many,NA,TRBV6-2/TRBV6-3,TRBJ2-7,CASSPPSSYEQYF,TGTGCCAGCAGTCCACCGTCCTCCTACGAGCAGTACTTC
few,NA,TRBV5-8,TRBJ2-4,CASSFGRTLAKNIQYF,TGTGCCAGCAGCTTTGGGCGGACACTAGCCAAAAACATTCAGTACTTC
many,NA,TRBV30,TRBJ2-5,CAWSRAQETQYF,TGTGCCTGGAGCCGGGCCCAAGAGACCCAGTACTTC
medium-sized,NA,TRBV20-1,TRBJ1-2,CSASGRDVPYYGYTF,TGCAGTGCTAGTGGCCGGGATGTCCCCTACTATGGCTACACCTTC
NA,TRBD1,TRBV5-1,TRBJ2-2,CASSFRDRATGELFF,TGCGCCAGCAGCTTCCGGGACAGGGCCACCGGGGAGCTGTTTTTT
NA,NA,TRBV29-1,TRBJ1-1,CSVVPLNTEAFF,TGCAGCGTTGTCCCCCTCAACACTGAAGCTTTCTTT
NA,NA,TRBV7-3,TRBJ1-2,CASSLRAGVRYTF,TGTGCCAGCAGCTTAAGGGCAGGCGTTCGCTACACCTTC
NA,NA,TRBV7-9,TRBJ1-1,CASSYPSTEAFF,TGTGCCAGCAGCTACCCGAGCACTGAAGCTTTCTTT
few,NA,TRBV20-1,TRBJ2-1,CSAPSMADNEQFF,TGCAGTGCCCCATCAATGGCTGACAATGAGCAGTTCTTC
many,NA,TRBV7-2,TRBJ2-5,CASSRSVGLETQYF,TGTGCCAGCAGCCGCTCGGTCGGCCTTGAGACCCAGTACTTC
few,NA,TRBV5-1,TRBJ2-3,CASSLSGDSRDTQYF,TGCGCCAGCAGCCTGAGTGGGGACTCCAGGGATACGCAGTATTTT
many,NA,TRBV25-1,TRBJ2-7,CASRQTSGEQYF,TGTGCCAGCAGACAAACTAGTGGTGAGCAGTACTTC
NA,TRBD2,TRBV5-1,TRBJ2-1,CASSLVSLAGTDEQFF,TGCGCCAGCAGCTTGGTAAGTCTAGCGGGAACGGATGAGCAGTTCTTC
NA,TRBD2,TRBV20-1,TRBJ2-7,CSARDRTSGRAEQYF,TGCAGTGCTAGAGATAGGACTAGCGGGAGGGCCGAGCAGTACTTC
many,TRBD1,TRBV7-9,TRBJ2-5,CASSPRLTGLQETQYF,TGTGCCAGCAGCCCCCGCCTGACAGGGCTTCAAGAGACCCAGTACTTC